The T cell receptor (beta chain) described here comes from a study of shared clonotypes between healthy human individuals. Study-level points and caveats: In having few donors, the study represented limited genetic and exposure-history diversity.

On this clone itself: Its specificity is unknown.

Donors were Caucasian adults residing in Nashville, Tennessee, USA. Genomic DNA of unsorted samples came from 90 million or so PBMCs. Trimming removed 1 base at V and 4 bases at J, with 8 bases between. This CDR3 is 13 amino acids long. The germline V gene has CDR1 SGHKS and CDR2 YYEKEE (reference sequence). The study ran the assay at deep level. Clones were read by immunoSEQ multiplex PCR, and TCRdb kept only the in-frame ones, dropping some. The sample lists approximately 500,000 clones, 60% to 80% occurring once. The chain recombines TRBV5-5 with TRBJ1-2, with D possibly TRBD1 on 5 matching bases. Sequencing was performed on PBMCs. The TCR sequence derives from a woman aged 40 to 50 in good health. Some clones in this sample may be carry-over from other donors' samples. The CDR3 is CASSLRQGYGYTF. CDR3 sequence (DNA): TGTGCCAGCAGCTTGCGTCAGGGCTATGGCTACACCTTC.